This T cell receptor beta chain was documented in a study of T-cell reconstitution after alpha-beta-depleted transplantation in children. In this sample, this clonotype turned up many times. The germline V gene encodes CDR1 MNHNS and CDR2 SASEGT. The CDR3 has 16 residues. The V segment lost 6 bases and the J segment 7 bases; nucleotides outside the gene matches: 14. The TCRbeta library incorporated unique molecular identifiers. TCRdb reanalysed the PCR reads using MiXCR and keeps one entry per CDR3 protein. The sample holds some 200,000 distinct CDR3 sequences, approximately 9.8% seen once. Here the sequenced sample was PBMCs from the stem cell graft donor, taken from the stem cell graft. The genes are TRBV6-1 and TRBJ2-2; TRBD1 matches at 7 bases. The TCR was taken from a human donor who donated a stem cell graft to a child with SCID. CDR3 bases: TGTGCCAGCAGCCAGACAGGGAAGAGCCATGGCGGGGAGCTGTTTTTT. Amino acids: CASSQTGKSHGGELFF.